These 9 T cell receptor beta chains were sequenced from one sample in a study of PD-1 blockade in mismatch repair-deficient tumors. The table came from immunoSEQ multiplex PCR; TCRdb's copy has only in-frame clones and leaves some out. The sample includes tens of thousands of clones, approximately 83% of them seen just once. The material sequenced was peripheral blood, taken 12 weeks after starting pembrolizumab. All receptors derive from an adult with mismatch repair-deficient cancer.

The CDR3 is CASSQVGSGQPSYEQYF. DNA of the CDR3: TGTGCCAGCAGCCAAGTAGGATCGGGCCAACCCTCCTACGAGCAGTACTTC. This chain uses TRBV4-2 with TRBJ2-7; D is unresolved. Trimming pared 1 base from V and 0 bases from J, leaving 16 bases between. CDR3 size: 17 residues. Germline CDR1 reads LGHNA; CDR2 reads YNFKEQ.

The chain is built from TRBV9 and TRBJ2-5; 7 bases line up with TRBD2. CDR1 is SGDLS and CDR2 is YYNGEE in the germline V gene. Trimming removed 0 bases from V and 4 bases from J; junction bases left unmatched: 6. The CDR3 sequence is 15 residues long. CDR3 bases: TGTGCCAGCAGCGTAGCCGCTAGCGGCCGAGAGACCCAGTACTTC. It encodes CASSVAASGRETQYF.

The table lists this clone with a count of one. The CDR3 is CAWSHSLAGGYNEQFF. In DNA, the CDR3 is TGTGCCTGGAGTCACAGTTTAGCGGGAGGTTACAATGAGCAGTTCTTC. This chain uses TRBV30 with TRBJ2-1, with 10 bases lining up with TRBD2. The germline V gene encodes CDR1 GTSNPN and CDR2 SVGIG (reference sequence). Trimming removed 2 bases from V and 4 bases from J; junction bases left unmatched: 8. This CDR3 is 16 amino acids long.

This chain uses TRBV11-3 with TRBJ2-5; D not resolved. Trimming took 5 bases from V and 5 from J, leaving 9 bases between them. Germline values: CDR1 SGHNT, CDR2 YENEEA. The CDR3 has 12 amino acids. The CDR3 bases are TGTGCCAGCAGCGGAGTTGGGGAGACCCAGTACTTC. Its translation: CASSGVGETQYF. Drawing the rest from reference TRBV11-3 and TRBJ2-5, the complete variable domain is EAGVVQSPRYKIIEKKQPVAFWCNPISGHNTLYWYLQNLGQGPELLIRYENEEAVDDSQLPKDRFSAERLKGVDSTLKIQPAELGDSAVYLCASSGVGETQYFGPGTRLLVL.

V and J are TRBV7-8 and TRBJ1-5; D is undetermined. This CDR3 has 12 amino acids. V lost 2 bases and J lost 5, with 4 bases in between. Per germline, CDR1 SGHVS and CDR2 FQNEAQ. The CDR3 DNA reads as TGTGCCAGCAGCTTATTGTATCAGCCCCAGCATTTT. Translating it yields CASSLLYQPQHF. Together with reference TRBV7-8 and TRBJ1-5, the CDR3 gives the full variable domain: GAGVSQSPRYKVAKRGQDVALRCDPISGHVSLFWYQQALGQGPEFLTYFQNEAQLDKSGLPSDRFFAERPEGSVSTLKIQRTQQEDSAVYLCASSLLYQPQHFGDGTRLSIL.

The V gene is TRBV7-2, the J gene TRBJ2-7; 9 bases align to TRBD2. After removal of 5 bases from V and 4 bases from J, the junction contained 9 bases not matched to a gene. The germline V gene has CDR1 SGHTA and CDR2 FQGNSA. The CDR3 runs to 15 residues. CDR3 loop: CASSVTSGLLYEQYF. For the CDR3, the DNA is TGTGCCAGCAGCGTTACTAGCGGGTTATTGTACGAGCAGTACTTC.

This chain connects TRBV4-3 to TRBJ1-4; maybe TRBD1 (6 bases). The length of the CDR3 is 15 residues. Trimming took off 2 bases at V and 5 bases at J, with 12 bases between the two ends. Germline lookup yields CDR1 LGHNA and CDR2 YSLEER. The CDR3 loop is CASSQWQGQNEKLFF. DNA for the CDR3: TGCGCCAGCAGCCAATGGCAGGGACAAAATGAAAAACTGTTTTTT.

V is TRBV18 and J is TRBJ2-7; 12 bases are shared with TRBD2. This CDR3 has 17 residues. Germline V CDR1 and CDR2: KGHSH, LQKENI. With 8 bases clipped from V and 3 bases from J, the junction kept 14 bases outside the gene matches. Here the CDR3 DNA reads TGTGCCAGCCAGACTAGCGGGAGAGTAGGGTTAAACTACGAGCAGTACTTC. Translating gives CASQTSGRVGLNYEQYF.

The gene calls are TRBV6-1 and TRBJ2-7; 11 bases align to TRBD1. This CDR3 is 16 amino acids long. Germline-derived CDR1 and CDR2 are MNHNS and SASEGT. Trimming at V came to 0 bases and at J to 3 bases, leaving 4 bases not matched to a gene. The CDR3 DNA follows: TGTGCCAGCAGTGAAGCGGCCGGGACAGGGGGCTACGAGCAGTACTTC. Amino acids: CASSEAAGTGGYEQYF.